The entry that follows covers one T cell receptor beta chain sequence. No cognate antigen has been identified for it. Per-nucleotide qualities are absent, and no much larger clonotype sits a single base away. This entry comes from a study of metastatic and nonmetastatic thyroid tumors (TCRdb year 2020). Study-level background: Repertoires from peripheral blood and from tumor or nodule tissue samples of malignant and benign thyroid patients were compared. Summary of the overall study and its limitations: TCR beta diversity was reported as significantly higher in malignant tumors than in benign nodules, in both blood and tumor samples.

The library relied on PCR. Reads for this sample came from an Illumina HiSeq 4000. High-throughput sequencing was used to profile the TCR beta-chain CDR3 region of every patient. Turning to the authors' computational methods: A classifier to discriminate distant-metastatic papillary thyroid cancer patients was built from CDR3 differences across clinicopathological groups. Repertoire diversity was assessed with the Shannon index, and tumor-blood repertoire similarity with the Morisita-Horn index. TCRdb reran the public reads through fastp at Q25 and MiXCR, keeping productive beta chains. The V and J calls shown here were made by TCRdb, not taken from the authors' results. This sample is represented by 30,000 to 35,000 clones; 21% of them were singletons. The top ten hold over 2.5% of the sample. The V end gives up 3 bases and the J end 8 bases, leaving 7 bases in the junction not matched to a gene. CDR1 and CDR2, looked up from the germline V gene, are SGHNT and YENEEA. The CDR3 spans 15 residues, from the cysteine through the phenylalanine. The CDR3 DNA has 45 bases and is translated from base 1.

Before undergoing thyroid surgery, none of the patients had been given any kind of treatment. Using T-cell receptor beta sequencing, the researchers looked back retrospectively at clinical samples from patients, gathered between the early 2010s and the late 2010s. The source is a male donor with papillary thyroid cancer or a benign thyroid nodule (not recorded which). Some clones in this sample may be carry-over from other donors' samples. The sequencing sample was made of tumor tissue. The rearranged segments are TRBV11-3 and TRBJ1-3, and TRBD1 matches 10 of the central bases. The DNA is TGTGCCAGCAGCTTCTCGGGACAGGGGTTGGACACCATATATTTT. Its translation reads: CASSFSGQGLDTIYF.